This T cell receptor beta chain comes out of a study of T cell repertoires in cytomegalovirus infection. Across the study: Public signatures in TCR beta pointed to CMV infection and matching HLA type.

This clonotype has a count of ten or more. Its antigen remains unidentified. V was clipped by 5 bases and J by 6 bases, with 11 bases between them. The CDR3 is 14 amino acids. CDR1 is SGHVS, CDR2 FNYEAQ, per germline. TCRdb fed the reads into MiXCR, producing one record per CDR3 protein. The table includes about 60,000 distinct CDR3 sequences, 25% to 40% detected once. The origin of this receptor is a human donor in good health (CMV status not recorded). Some clones in this sample may be carry-over from other donors' samples. The rearrangement uses TRBV7-6 and TRBJ1-6; possibly TRBD1 for D (5 bases). Input material: PBMCs, sequenced either directly or after in vitro stimulation (not recorded which). CDR3 amino acids: CASSPDDSNSPLHF. The CDR3 nucleotides read TGTGCCAGCAGCCCCGACGACAGTAATTCACCCCTCCACTTT. Full variable domain (rest looked up from reference TRBV7-6 and TRBJ1-6): GAGVSQSPRYKVTKRGQDVALRCDPISGHVSLYWYRQALGQGPEFLTYFNYEAQQDKSGLPNDRFSAERPEGSISTLTIQRTEQRDSAMYRCASSPDDSNSPLHFGNGTRLTVT.